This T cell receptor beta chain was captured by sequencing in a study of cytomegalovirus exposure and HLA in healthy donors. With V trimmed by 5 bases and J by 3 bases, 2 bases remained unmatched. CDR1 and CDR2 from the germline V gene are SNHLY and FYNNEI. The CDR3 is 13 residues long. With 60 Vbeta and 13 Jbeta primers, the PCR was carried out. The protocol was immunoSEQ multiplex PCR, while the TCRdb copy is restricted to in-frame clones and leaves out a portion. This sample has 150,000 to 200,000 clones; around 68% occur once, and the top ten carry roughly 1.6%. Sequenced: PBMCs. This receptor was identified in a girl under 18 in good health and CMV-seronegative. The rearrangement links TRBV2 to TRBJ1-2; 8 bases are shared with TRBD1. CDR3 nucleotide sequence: TGTGCCAGCAGTCAGGGGGCTGACTATGGCTACACCTTC. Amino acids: CASSQGADYGYTF.